This T cell receptor (beta chain) was observed in a study of T cell repertoires in cytomegalovirus infection. Study summary: An indication of both CMV infection and matching HLA type came from public TCR beta signatures.

Findings of the study overall: Cumulative frequency of public TCR beta families picked out carriers of CMV plus the relevant HLA. HLA-C-restricted CMV clonotypes gave the most frequent clonotype in two of eight donors.

TCRdb reanalysed the reads using MiXCR and keeps one entry per CDR3 protein. The sample comprises about 260,000 distinct CDR3 sequences, roughly an eighth of which are singletons, and roughly 8.9% rests with the top ten. Ten or more counts support this clonotype. Its antigen remains unknown. V lost 7 bases and J lost 6; bases outside the gene matches: 13. This CDR3 is built from 16 residues. CDR1 is MNHNS and CDR2 is SASEGT in the germline V gene. This sequence joins TRBV6-1 and TRBJ2-7; 12 bases map to TRBD1. The receptor was derived from a human donor in good health (CMV status not recorded). Some clones in this sample may be carry-over from other donors' samples. The sample was PBMCs. The CDR3 here is CASTSTPGQGAGEQYF. The CDR3 nucleotides are TGTGCCAGCACTTCTACTCCGGGACAGGGGGCGGGCGAGCAGTACTTC.